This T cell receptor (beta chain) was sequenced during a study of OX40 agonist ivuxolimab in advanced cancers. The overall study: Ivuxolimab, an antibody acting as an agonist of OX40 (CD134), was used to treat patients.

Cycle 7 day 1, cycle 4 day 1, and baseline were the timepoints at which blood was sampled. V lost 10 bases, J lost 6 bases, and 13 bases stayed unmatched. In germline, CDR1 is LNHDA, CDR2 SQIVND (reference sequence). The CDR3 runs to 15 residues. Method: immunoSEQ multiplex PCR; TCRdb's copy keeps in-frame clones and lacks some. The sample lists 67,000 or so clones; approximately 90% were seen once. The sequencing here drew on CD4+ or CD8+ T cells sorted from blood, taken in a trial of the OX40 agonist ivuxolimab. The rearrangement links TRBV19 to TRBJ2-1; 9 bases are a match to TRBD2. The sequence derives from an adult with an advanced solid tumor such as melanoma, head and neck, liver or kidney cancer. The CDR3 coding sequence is TGTGCCACCCTCGAGGCGGGGGGGCTTATCAATGAGCAGTTCTTC. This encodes CATLEAGGLINEQFF.